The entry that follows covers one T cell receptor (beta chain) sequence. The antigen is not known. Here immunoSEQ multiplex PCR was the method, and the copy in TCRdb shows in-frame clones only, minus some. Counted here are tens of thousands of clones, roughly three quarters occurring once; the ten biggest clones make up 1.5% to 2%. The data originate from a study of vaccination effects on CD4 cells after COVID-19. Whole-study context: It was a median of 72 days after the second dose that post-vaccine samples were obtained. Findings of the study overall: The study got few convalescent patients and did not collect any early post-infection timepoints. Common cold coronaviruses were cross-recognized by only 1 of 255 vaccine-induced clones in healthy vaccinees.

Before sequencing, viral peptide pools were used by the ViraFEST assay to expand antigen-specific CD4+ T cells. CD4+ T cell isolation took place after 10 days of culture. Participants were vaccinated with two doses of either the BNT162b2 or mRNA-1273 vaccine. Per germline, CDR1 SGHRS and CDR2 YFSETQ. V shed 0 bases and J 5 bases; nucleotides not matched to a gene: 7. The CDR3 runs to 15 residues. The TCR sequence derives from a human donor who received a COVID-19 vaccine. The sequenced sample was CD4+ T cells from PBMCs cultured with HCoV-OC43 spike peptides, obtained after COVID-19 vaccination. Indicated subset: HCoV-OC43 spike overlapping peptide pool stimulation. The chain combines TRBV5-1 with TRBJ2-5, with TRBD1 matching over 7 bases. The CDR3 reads CASSLVLGGGETQYF. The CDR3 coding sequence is TGCGCCAGCAGCTTGGTGCTAGGGGGCGGCGAGACCCAGTACTTC.